The rows below give T cell receptor beta chains drawn from one sample of a study of neurological immune-mediated disorders. TCRdb called the 5' RACE reads again in MiXCR, with one record for every CDR3 protein. The sample holds approximately 82,000 distinct CDR3 sequences, about 13% seen once. Source material: PBMCs. Every receptor here comes from a female donor with HTLV-1-associated myelopathy (HAM/TSP). The CDR3 runs from the conserved cysteine through the conserved F or W. A D gene is named only where the DNA matches it firmly. Size is stated for part of the rows, as once, few or many counts, or as a class when the clone is expanded.

TRBJ1-5	many	TRBD1	TRBV5-1	CASSLKPGTGGLDNQPQHF	TGCGCCAGCAGCCTGAAGCCAGGGACAGGGGGCTTGGACAATCAGCCCCAGCATTTT
TRBJ2-5	many	-	TRBV20-1	CSARDGKWGGSWETQYF	TGCAGTGCTAGAGATGGAAAATGGGGGGGCTCGTGGGAGACCCAGTACTTC
TRBJ1-1	many	TRBD1	TRBV5-1	CASSLDRGNTEAFF	TGCGCCAGCAGCTTAGACAGGGGGAACACTGAAGCTTTCTTT
TRBJ2-7	many	-	TRBV9	CASTPGVLSYEQYF	TGTGCCAGCACCCCGGGGGTCCTCTCCTACGAGCAGTACTTC
TRBJ2-7	-	-	TRBV10-2	CASSEGPTDSPRPYEHYF	TGCGCCAGCAGTGAAGGTCCGACAGACTCTCCACGGCCTTACGAGCATTACTTC
TRBJ1-2	-	-	TRBV5-1	CASRTENEGGYTF	TGCGCCAGCAGGACGGAGAACGAGGGTGGCTACACCTTC
TRBJ2-7	many	TRBD1	TRBV25-1	CASSGASRDRSYEQYF	TGTGCCAGCAGTGGAGCATCCCGGGACAGATCCTACGAGCAGTACTTC
TRBJ2-5	many	-	TRBV20-1	CSARDRRGQETQYF	TGCAGTGCTAGAGATCGTAGGGGGCAAGAGACCCAGTACTTC
TRBJ2-2	many	TRBD1	TRBV27	CASGRGTGLTGELFF	TGTGCCAGCGGCAGGGGGACAGGGTTAACCGGGGAGCTGTTTTTT
TRBJ2-5	many	TRBD2	TRBV5-1	CASSLNTSGAPRGLETQYF	TGCGCCAGCAGCTTGAATACTAGCGGGGCACCCCGAGGGTTGGAGACCCAGTACTTC
TRBJ2-7	many	-	TRBV14	CASSHRGLYEQYF	TGTGCCAGCAGCCACAGGGGCCTATACGAGCAGTACTTC
TRBJ1-2	once	-	TRBV28	CASSTLKGSPIYGYTF	TGTGCCAGCAGCACATTAAAAGGGTCCCCGATCTATGGCTACACCTTC
TRBJ2-7	many	-	TRBV5-1	CASSFTGRGNEQYF	TGCGCCAGCAGCTTTACAGGGCGAGGGAACGAGCAGTACTTC
TRBJ1-6	many	-	TRBV29-1	CSARVGSYNSPLHF	TGCAGCGCCCGGGTGGGCTCCTATAATTCACCCCTCCACTTT
TRBJ2-7	few	-	TRBV24-1	CATSNPSGSYEQYF	TGTGCCACCAGTAACCCGTCCGGCTCCTACGAGCAGTACTTC
TRBJ1-1	many	-	TRBV18	CASSGARNTEAFF	TGTGCCAGCTCAGGGGCTAGGAACACTGAAGCTTTCTTT